This entry lists 14 T cell receptor beta chains sequenced from one sample in a study of T cell repertoires in cytomegalovirus infection. These receptors' targets are unknown. One entry per CDR3 protein, called by TCRdb with MiXCR from the reads. This sample has approximately 990,000 distinct CDR3 sequences, with more than 25% found just once. This specimen consisted of cultured CD8+ T cells from PBMCs, obtained from culture after CMV antigen stimulation. These receptors were collected from a human donor in good health (CMV status not recorded). Some clones in this sample may be carry-over from other donors' samples.

The chain couples TRBV6-1 to TRBJ2-7, with a weak D call TRBD1 (5 bases). V lost 1 base to trimming and J lost 4 bases, with 11 bases between them. Germline V CDR1 and CDR2: MNHNS, SASEGT. The CDR3 length is 14 residues. The CDR3 DNA reads TGTGCCAGCAGTGAAGGGGCAGGGAAGTACGAGCAGTACGTC. Translated: CASSEGAGKYEQYV.

This clonotype turned up a few times. The chain joins TRBV4-1 to TRBJ1-2, with D uncertain. Per germline, CDR1 MGHRA and CDR2 YSYEKL. Trimming pared 4 bases from V and 8 bases from J, leaving 17 bases between. CDR3 length: 14 residues. The CDR3 coding sequence is TGCGCCAGCAGCCGGGAGGGAGGGCTAGGCGGCTACACCTTC. Its translation: CASSREGGLGGYTF.

At least ten counts were recorded for this clonotype. V and J are TRBV7-6 and TRBJ2-2, with 7 bases fitting TRBD2. Germline-derived CDR1 and CDR2 are SGHVS and FNYEAQ. The V and J ends lost 8 bases and 6 bases, in that order; junction bases with no gene match: 9. The CDR3 is 14 residues long. The CDR3 DNA reads TGTGCCAGCCTAAGGGAGGGAAGCGCCGGGGAGCTGTTTTTT. Its protein product is CASLREGSAGELFF.

This chain links TRBV20-1 with TRBJ2-7; 8 positions agree with TRBD2. Trimming removed 5 bases from V and 2 bases from J; junction bases left unmatched: 11. CDR1 and CDR2 from the germline V gene are DFQATT and SNEGSKA (reference sequence). CDR3 length: 15 residues. In DNA form, the CDR3 reads TGCAGTGCTTCTACCGGGGGGGCCGGGCCCTACGAGCAGTACTTC. Protein product: CSASTGGAGPYEQYF.

The rearrangement links TRBV6-1 to TRBJ2-2, with D unresolved. Trimming left V 3 bases short and J 5 bases short, with 13 bases between. Germline V CDR1 and CDR2: MNHNS, SASEGT. The CDR3 runs 15 residues. The CDR3 DNA reads TGTGCCAGCAGTGATTGGGGAACGGAGACCGGGGAGCTGTTTTTT. Translation gives CASSDWGTETGELFF.

The rearrangement uses TRBV27 and TRBJ2-7, with D perhaps TRBD2 (5 bases). CDR1 and CDR2 (germline): MNHEY, SMNVEV (reference sequence). This CDR3 contains 13 residues. Deletions cut 8 bases from V and 7 bases from J, with 18 bases between. In nucleotides, the CDR3 is TGTGCCAGCTCGAAAAGAGGGCTAGGTGAGCAGTACGTC. This gives the protein CASSKRGLGEQYV.

This clonotype occurred a few times. J is TRBJ1-1 and V is TRBV6-6; no clear D gene. Germline-derived CDR1 and CDR2 are MNHNY and SVGAGI (reference sequence). The CDR3 has 14 residues. Trimming removed 2 bases at V and 8 bases at J, with 15 bases between. The CDR3 region is CASSYLSEPWEAFF. The CDR3 DNA reads as TGTGCCAGCAGTTACCTTTCGGAGCCTTGGGAAGCTTTCTTT.

V usage is TRBV4-1 and J usage is TRBJ2-3; D remains ambiguous. Germline-derived CDR1 and CDR2 are MGHRA and YSYEKL. The CDR3 is 11 residues long. The V end lost 6 bases, the J end lost 6 bases, and 7 bases lay between the germline ends. The CDR3 reads CASRLMDTQYF. In DNA form, the CDR3 reads TGCGCCAGCAGACTTATGGATACGCAGTATTTT.

This clonotype was recorded many times. V usage is TRBV12-3 or TRBV12-4 and J usage is TRBJ2-1; D remains ambiguous. With 7 bases removed from V and 0 bases from J, the gap between germline ends came to 7 bases. The CDR3 loop spans 13 amino acids. The CDR3 region is CASTTPSYNEQFF. CDR3 nucleotide sequence: TGTGCCAGCACGACCCCCTCCTACAATGAGCAGTTCTTC.

The chain uses TRBV5-1 and TRBJ1-5; TRBD1 matches at 8 bases. With 0 bases clipped from V and 7 bases from J, the junction kept 12 bases outside the gene matches. Germline CDR1 reads SGHRS; CDR2 reads YFSETQ. The CDR3 loop spans 17 amino acids. The CDR3 region is CASSLAPGTGNNQPQHF. Written as DNA, the CDR3 is TGCGCCAGCAGCTTGGCGCCCGGGACAGGTAATAACCAGCCCCAGCATTTT. Combining the CDR3 with reference TRBV5-1 and TRBJ1-5 gives the whole variable domain KAGVTQTPRYLIKTRGQQVTLSCSPISGHRSVSWYQQTPGQGLQFLFEYFSETQRNKGNFPGRFSGRQFSNSRSEMNVSTLELGDSALYLCASSLAPGTGNNQPQHFGDGTRLSIL.

This clonotype was detected a few times. The gene calls are TRBV27 and TRBJ1-5; a weak D match, TRBD1 (6 bases). Trimming removed 6 bases at V and 6 bases at J, with 12 bases between. Germline V gene sequence: CDR1 MNHEY, CDR2 SMNVEV (reference sequence). The CDR3 sequence is 13 residues long. In DNA, the CDR3 is TGTGCCAGCAGGGACAGTAACACTCAGCCCCAGCATTTT. Protein sequence: CASRDSNTQPQHF.

The chain carries TRBV9 and TRBJ2-4; the match to TRBD2 covers 9 bases. V shed 0 bases, J shed 6 bases, and the junction held 7 bases outside the gene matches. Germline V gene lookup returns CDR1 SGDLS and CDR2 YYNGEE. The CDR3 sequence is 16 residues long. Written as DNA, the CDR3 is TGTGCCAGCAGCGTAGACAGCGGGGGGCCCGGAAACATTCAGTACTTC. Translation gives CASSVDSGGPGNIQYF.

The chain carries TRBV10-3 and TRBJ2-1, with 9 nucleotides matching TRBD2. V shed 4 bases, J shed 4 bases, and the junction held 8 bases outside the gene matches. From germline, CDR1 is ENHRY and CDR2 SYGVKD. The CDR3 length is 16 residues. The CDR3 region is CAISVRIAGEYNEQFF. The CDR3 DNA sequence: TGTGCCATCAGTGTTCGCATAGCGGGGGAGTACAATGAGCAGTTCTTC.

The rearrangement links TRBV6-5 to TRBJ2-1, with D tentatively TRBD1 or TRBD2 (6 bases each). This CDR3 spans 15 amino acids. Germline lookup yields CDR1 MNHEY and CDR2 SVGAGI. The V and J ends lost 2 bases and 8 bases respectively, with 16 bases between them. Here the CDR3 reads CASSYQGPGVDEQFF. Here the CDR3 DNA reads TGTGCCAGCAGTTACCAGGGGCCGGGAGTCGATGAGCAGTTCTTC.